Detailed here is one T cell receptor beta chain. The record originates from a study of patients and donors after allogeneic stem cell transplantation. TCRdb reanalysed the RT-PCR reads using MiXCR and keeps one entry per CDR3 protein. The sample has about a million distinct CDR3 sequences, 18% seen once; the top ten hold around 6%. CDR3 length equals 14 residues. The germline gives CDR1 MGHRA, CDR2 YSYEKL. J gave up 9 bases and V 0 bases, and 2 bases lay outside the gene matches. The clonotype was recovered from a human donor who was either an allogeneic HSCT recipient or a stem cell or donor lymphocyte infusion donor (not recorded which). It is not recorded whose cells these are; they may come from a transplant donor. The sequencing input was blood, either unsorted or a sorted T cell fraction (not recorded which). The gene calls are TRBV4-1 and TRBJ2-1; TRBD2 aligns across 10 bases. The CDR3 DNA sequence: TGCGCCAGCAGCCAAGAGGGGACTAGCGTTGAGCAGTTCTTC. This gives the protein CASSQEGTSVEQFF.